Described below is a single TCR beta chain sequence and its context. Its antigen is unknown. These data come from a study of memory CD4+ T cells and cytomegalovirus serostatus. Study results and caveats: Of under 200 reported CMV TCRbeta sequences, 67 were found in memory CD4+ repertoires.

Single viable CD3+CD4+CD8-CD45RO+ cells were sorted as the memory CD4+ T cells. CD4+ T cells were isolated by positive magnetic selection. Sequencing was performed with immunoSEQ multiplex PCR; in TCRdb, only in-frame clones are kept and a portion is missing. Among tens of thousands of clones, roughly 83% were seen once, and the ten largest hold 0.9% to 1.2%. Trimming pared 7 bases from V and 1 base from J, leaving 16 bases between. The CDR3 runs to 14 residues. CDR1 is SQVTM and CDR2 is ANQGSEA in the germline V gene. What was sequenced was memory CD4+ T cells from blood. This clonotype originated in an adult in good health and CMV-seronegative. J is TRBJ2-5 and V is TRBV29-1; TRBD1 is a possible D gene (6 bases). In DNA form, the CDR3 reads TGCAGCGCAGGGACACGGATACCCCAAGAGACCCAGTACTTC. Translating it yields CSAGTRIPQETQYF.